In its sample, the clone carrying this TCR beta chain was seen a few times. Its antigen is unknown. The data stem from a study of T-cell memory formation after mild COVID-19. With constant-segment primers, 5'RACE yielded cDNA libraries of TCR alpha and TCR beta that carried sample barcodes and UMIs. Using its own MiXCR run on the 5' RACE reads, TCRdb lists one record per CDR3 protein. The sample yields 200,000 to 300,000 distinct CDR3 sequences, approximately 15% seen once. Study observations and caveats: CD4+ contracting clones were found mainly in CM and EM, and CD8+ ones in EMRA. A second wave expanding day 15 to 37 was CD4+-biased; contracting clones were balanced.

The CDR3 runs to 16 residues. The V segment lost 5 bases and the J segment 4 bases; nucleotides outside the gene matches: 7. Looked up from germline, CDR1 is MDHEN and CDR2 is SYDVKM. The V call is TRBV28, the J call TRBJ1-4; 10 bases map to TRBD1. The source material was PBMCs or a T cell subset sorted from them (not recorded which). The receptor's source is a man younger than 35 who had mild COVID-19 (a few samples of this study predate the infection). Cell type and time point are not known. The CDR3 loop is CASSPGTGAVNEKLFF. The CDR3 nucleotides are TGTGCCAGCAGTCCCGGGACAGGGGCCGTTAATGAAAAACTGTTTTTT.